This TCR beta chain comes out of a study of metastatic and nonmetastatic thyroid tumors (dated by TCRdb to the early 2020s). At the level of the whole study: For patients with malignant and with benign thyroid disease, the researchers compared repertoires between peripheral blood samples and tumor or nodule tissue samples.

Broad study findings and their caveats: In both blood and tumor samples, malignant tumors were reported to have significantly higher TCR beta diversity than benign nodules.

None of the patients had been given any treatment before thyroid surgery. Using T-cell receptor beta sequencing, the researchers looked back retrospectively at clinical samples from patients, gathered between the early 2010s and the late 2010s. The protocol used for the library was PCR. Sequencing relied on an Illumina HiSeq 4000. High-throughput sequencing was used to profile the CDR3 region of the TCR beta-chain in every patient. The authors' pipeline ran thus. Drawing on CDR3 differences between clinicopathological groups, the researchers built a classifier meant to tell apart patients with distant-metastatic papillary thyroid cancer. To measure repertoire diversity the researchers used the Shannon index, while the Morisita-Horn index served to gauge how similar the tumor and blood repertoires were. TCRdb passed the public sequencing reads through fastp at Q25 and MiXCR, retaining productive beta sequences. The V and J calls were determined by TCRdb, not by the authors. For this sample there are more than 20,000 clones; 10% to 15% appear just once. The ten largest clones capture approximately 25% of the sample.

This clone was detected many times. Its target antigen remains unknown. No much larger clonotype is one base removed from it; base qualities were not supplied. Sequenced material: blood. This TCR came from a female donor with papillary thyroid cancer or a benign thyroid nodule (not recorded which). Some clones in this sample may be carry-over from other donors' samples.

The CDR3 reads CASSEGTSGVAKNIQYF. In nucleotides, the sequence is TGTGCCAGCAGTGAAGGGACTAGCGGGGTAGCCAAAAACATTCAGTACTTC. The V gene is TRBV25-1 and the J gene is TRBJ2-4; 13 of the junction bases match TRBD2. The germline V gene yields MGHDK for CDR1 and SYGVNS for CDR2. Compared with germline, V lacks 2 bases and J lacks 0 bases; bases without a gene match: 1. The CDR3 holds 17 amino acids from the cysteine to the phenylalanine. Only the CDR3 part of the read is kept: 51 bases, read in frame from the first base.